What follows is one T cell receptor beta chain and its context. A clone one base away is much larger, so this may be a read error. This specimen belongs to a study of tumor and adjacent non-tumor tissue in lung cancer. A modified ARM-PCR protocol with three rounds of nested PCR amplified TCRbeta. TCRdb reprocessed the multiplex PCR reads with MiXCR, giving one entry per CDR3 protein. The data contain roughly 66,000 distinct CDR3 sequences, roughly 73% of them singletons. Germline V gives CDR1 SGHRS, CDR2 YFSETQ. V lost 7 bases, J lost 0 bases, and 11 bases lay in between. This CDR3 has 15 amino acids. No cell sorting was done before RNA was extracted from the tissue.

The chain joins TRBV5-1 to TRBJ1-6; D is ambiguous. Input material: lung tumor tissue. The TCR comes from a man between 60 and 75 years old with non-small cell lung cancer. The CDR3 loop reads CASGRNGSYNSPLHF. CDR3 coding DNA: TGCGCCAGCGGACGAAACGGCTCCTATAATTCACCCCTCCACTTT.